Shown below are 17 T cell receptor beta chains from a single sample sequenced in a study of shared clonotypes between healthy human individuals. TCRdb keeps only in-frame clones here, not all; method: immunoSEQ multiplex PCR. The sample consists of 2 million to 2.5 million clones, approximately 95% of them appearing once. Sequencing input: naive CD4+ T cells from PBMCs. The subset: CD45RA+ positively selected. The receptors derive from a man aged 18 to 29 in good health. Some clones in this sample may be carry-over from other donors' samples.

The V call is TRBV6-5, the J call TRBJ1-2, with D perhaps matching TRBD1 (5 bases). Trimming pared 8 bases from V and 4 bases from J, leaving 20 bases between. The CDR3 loop spans 15 amino acids. CDR1 and CDR2 from the germline V gene are MNHEY and SVGAGI. The CDR3 spells CASSRGVPLIYGYTF. Here the CDR3 DNA reads TGTGCCAGCTCGCGGGGGGTCCCACTCATCTATGGCTACACCTTC.

Details on this clone: Additional DNA sequences in this sample encode the identical CDR3. The chain uses TRBV7-2 and TRBJ2-7, with TRBD2 as a possible D gene (5 bases). The CDR3 is 13 amino acids. CDR1 and CDR2 from the germline V gene are SGHTA and FQGNSA. Trimming shortened V by 4 bases and J by 4 bases, and 11 bases separated the two germline ends. CDR3 sequence reads: CASSSRGRYEQYF. The CDR3 DNA is TGTGCCAGCAGCTCCCGGGGAAGGTACGAGCAGTACTTC.

This clone was seen a single time. The rearrangement uses TRBV18 and TRBJ2-7; 9 bases are a match to TRBD1. V shed 3 bases, J shed 5 bases, and the junction held 14 bases outside the gene matches. CDR1 is KGHSH, CDR2 LQKENI, per germline. The CDR3 runs 17 residues. In nucleotides, the CDR3 is TGTGCCAGCTCACCGATGGGGTGGGGGACAGGGTCCCACGAGCAGTACTTC. It yields the protein CASSPMGWGTGSHEQYF.

CDR3 nucleotides: TGTGCCAGCAGCTCCCTCAGGAGCGGGAGTTTCCACGAGCAGTACTTC. It is translated as CASSSLRSGSFHEQYF. V is TRBV11-2 and J is TRBJ2-7; 8 bases match TRBD2. V lost 4 bases and J lost 5; bases outside the gene matches: 13. From germline, CDR1 is SGHAT and CDR2 FQNNGV. CDR3 length equals 16 residues.

V usage is TRBV7-2 and J usage is TRBJ1-5; D remains ambiguous. The CDR3 loop spans 15 amino acids. The V gene lost 2 bases and the J gene lost 3 bases, with 11 bases spanning the gap. Germline V gene sequence: CDR1 SGHTA, CDR2 FQGNSA. The CDR3 DNA sequence: TGTGCCAGCAGCTTATACGGTAGGGACAATCAGCCCCAGCATTTT. Amino acid sequence: CASSLYGRDNQPQHF.

J is TRBJ1-1 and V is TRBV5-4, with D perhaps TRBD1 (6 bases). This CDR3 spans 16 amino acids. CDR1 is SGHNT, CDR2 YYREEE, per germline (reference sequence). V was pared by 4 bases and J by 3 bases, with 19 bases between. The CDR3 is CASSHSLSGAYTEAFF. Written as DNA, the CDR3 is TGTGCCAGCAGCCACTCGCTCTCGGGGGCTTACACTGAAGCTTTCTTT.

The V call is TRBV5-6, the J call TRBJ2-7; D possibly uses TRBD1 or TRBD2 (8 bases each). The germline V gene has CDR1 SGHDT and CDR2 YYEEEE. V was trimmed by 4 bases and J by 6 bases, leaving 20 bases between them. The CDR3 length is 15 residues. CDR3 nucleotide sequence: TGTGCCAGCAGCCCTGGACTAGCAGGGGGCGGCGAGCAGTACTTC. This gives the protein CASSPGLAGGGEQYF.

CDR3 in DNA: TGCGCCAGCAGCCAAAGGGAGGGGGCGCGGGACACCGGGGAGCTGTTTTTT. This gives the protein CASSQREGARDTGELFF. This chain joins TRBV5-1 and TRBJ2-2, with D possibly being TRBD1 or TRBD2 (7 bases each). CDR3 length: 17 residues. The V and J ends lost 4 bases and 3 bases respectively, with 19 bases between them. Looked up from germline, CDR1 is SGHRS and CDR2 is YFSETQ.

This rearrangement joins TRBV30 to TRBJ1-6, with D unclear. The CDR3 extends over 14 amino acids. The germline CDR1 and CDR2 sequences are GTSNPN and SVGIG (reference sequence). V lost 3 bases and J 13 bases, leaving 19 bases between the germline ends. The CDR3 DNA is TGTGCCTGGAGCCTACCAGGACCCTATGGGCCCCTCCACTTT. Translated, it gives CAWSLPGPYGPLHF.

The J gene is TRBJ2-7, the V gene TRBV2; 7 positions agree with TRBD2. Trimming cost V 4 bases and J 2 bases; bases outside gene matches: 11. Germline loops: CDR1 SNHLY, CDR2 FYNNEI. The CDR3 is made up of 16 amino acids. The DNA for the CDR3 is TGTGCCAGCAGTGGAGTCTTCGCTAGCGGAACCTACGAGCAGTACTTC. Translation gives CASSGVFASGTYEQYF.

This clone was recorded once. The rearrangement uses TRBV7-9 and TRBJ2-1; TRBD2 matches 11 bases. The germline V gene encodes CDR1 SEHNR and CDR2 FQNEAQ (reference sequence). With 5 bases clipped from V and 15 bases from J, the junction kept 12 bases outside the gene matches. The CDR3 runs 14 residues. CDR3 sequence: CASSKGLAEPRAFF. DNA for the CDR3: TGTGCCAGCAGCAAGGGACTAGCGGAACCAAGGGCGTTCTTC.

The rearrangement joins TRBV7-2 to TRBJ2-7, with D possibly being TRBD1 (6 bases). V gave up 2 bases and J gave up 5 bases, with 10 bases separating them. Germline V gives CDR1 SGHTA, CDR2 FQGNSA. The CDR3 runs 13 residues. The CDR3 bases are TGTGCCAGCAGCTTAATAGGACAGAACGAGCAGTACTTC. Amino acid sequence: CASSLIGQNEQYF.

This clone was seen a single time. The V and J genes are TRBV19 and TRBJ2-3; 10 nucleotides align to TRBD2. The CDR3 is 16 amino acids. The J segment lost 6 bases and the V segment lost 7 bases, leaving 13 bases of the junction unmatched. Germline CDR1 LNHDA, CDR2 SQIVND (reference sequence). The CDR3 reads CASMERAGSGRDTQYF. The CDR3 DNA reads TGTGCCAGTATGGAAAGGGCGGGTAGCGGGAGGGATACGCAGTATTTT.

CDR3 loop: CASSPGQRGTDTQYF. CDR3 nucleotides: TGCGCCAGCAGCCCCGGACAGCGGGGAACAGATACGCAGTATTTT. The rearrangement uses TRBV5-1 and TRBJ2-3; D is possibly TRBD2 (7 bases). Germline CDR1 and CDR2: SGHRS and YFSETQ. The CDR3 runs to 15 residues. Trimming cost V 4 bases and J 3 bases, with 15 bases left between them.

A remark on this clone: Other nucleotide sequences in the sample specify the same CDR3. The V call is TRBV19, the J call TRBJ2-7; 10 positions match TRBD1. CDR1 is LNHDA, CDR2 SQIVND, per germline (reference sequence). The CDR3 spans 14 residues. V was pared by 6 bases and J by 3 bases, with 5 bases of the junction left unmatched. CDR3 protein: CASSRGQGFYEQYF. The CDR3 nucleotides read TGTGCCAGTAGCCGGGGACAGGGGTTCTACGAGCAGTACTTC.

With regard to this clone: The sample contains more than one DNA sequence encoding this CDR3. This sequence joins TRBV5-1 and TRBJ1-5, with 9 bases lining up with TRBD1. The CDR3 runs 17 residues. Germline V gives CDR1 SGHRS, CDR2 YFSETQ. V dropped 0 bases and J dropped 0; count of bases not matched to a gene: 4. CDR3 DNA sequence: TGCGCCAGCAGCTTGGGACAGGGGGGATCTAGCAATCAGCCCCAGCATTTT. Translated: CASSLGQGGSSNQPQHF.

V and J are TRBV5-1 and TRBJ2-1, with D perhaps given as TRBD1 or TRBD2 (6 bases each). In germline, CDR1 is SGHRS, CDR2 YFSETQ. Trimming pared 3 bases from V and 5 bases from J, leaving 12 bases between. The CDR3 length is 14 residues. The CDR3 is CASSSQGLHNEQFF. The CDR3 DNA reads as TGCGCCAGCAGCTCACAGGGACTCCACAATGAGCAGTTCTTC.